The 14 T cell receptor beta chains in this list originate from one sample, sequenced in a study of T cell repertoires in cytomegalovirus infection. No cognate antigen is known for these TCRs. TCRdb ran MiXCR on the reads and lists one entry per CDR3 protein. The sample lists approximately 500,000 distinct CDR3 sequences; about 33% were seen once. The specimen comprised cultured PBMCs, sampled from culture after CMV antigen stimulation. The receptors were gathered from a human donor in good health (CMV status not recorded). Some clones in this sample may be carry-over from other donors' samples.

The chain's CDR3 is CSARVAGANYGYTF. The DNA of the CDR3 is TGCAGTGCCCGGGTGGCGGGGGCGAACTATGGCTACACCTTC. J is TRBJ1-2 and V is TRBV20-1; D might be TRBD1 (6 bases). V lost 6 bases to trimming and J lost 2 bases, with 16 bases between them. In germline, CDR1 is DFQATT, CDR2 SNEGSKA (reference sequence). The length of the CDR3 is 14 residues.

This chain joins TRBV4-2 and TRBJ1-1; D gene ambiguous. Germline V CDR1 and CDR2: LGHNA, YNFKEQ. The CDR3 covers 14 residues. V was shortened by 4 bases and J by 1 base, with 10 bases between the two germline ends. CDR3 DNA: TGTGCCAGCAGCCCCCTCCCCGGGAACACTGAAGCTTTCTTT. This codes for CASSPLPGNTEAFF.

This clonotype appeared once. This chain uses TRBV29-1 with TRBJ2-7; 12 bases fit TRBD2. The CDR3 totals 14 residues. From germline, CDR1 is SQVTM and CDR2 ANQGSEA. Losses at the gene ends were 4 bases for V and 5 bases for J; bases not matched to a gene: 6. The chain's CDR3 is CSVGRLAGAHEQYF. CDR3 coding DNA: TGCAGCGTTGGGAGACTAGCGGGAGCGCACGAGCAGTACTTC.

The chain couples TRBV11-2 to TRBJ2-3; D call uncertain. This CDR3 has 14 amino acids. Deletions cut 2 bases from V and 8 bases from J, with 14 bases between. Germline values: CDR1 SGHAT, CDR2 FQNNGV. CDR3 bases: TGTGCCAGCAGCTTAACCGACCCACCTGGTACGCAGTATTTT. Its translation is CASSLTDPPGTQYF.

This chain connects TRBV9 to TRBJ1-1, with 9 positions matching TRBD1. The CDR3 is 14 residues long. The V segment lost 3 bases and the J segment 3 bases; nucleotides outside the gene matches: 3. Per the germline V gene, CDR1 is SGDLS and CDR2 is YYNGEE. CDR3 loop: CASSGRQGDTEAFF. The DNA for the CDR3 is TGTGCCAGCAGCGGCAGACAGGGGGACACTGAAGCTTTCTTT. Supplemented by reference TRBV9 and TRBJ1-1, the full variable domain reads DSGVTQTPKHLITATGQRVTLRCSPRSGDLSVYWYQQSLDQGLQFLIQYYNGEERAKGNILERFSAQQFPDLHSELNLSSLELGDSALYFCASSGRQGDTEAFFGQGTRLTVV.

V is TRBV27 and J is TRBJ2-1, with D uncertain. CDR1 MNHEY and CDR2 SMNVEV come from the germline V gene (reference sequence). The CDR3 has 13 residues. V dropped 8 bases and J dropped 7 bases, with 15 bases sitting between them. This CDR3 reads CASSLLSINEQFF. The CDR3 bases are TGTGCCAGCTCCCTTTTGTCAATTAATGAGCAGTTCTTC.

This clonotype was counted many times. V usage is TRBV7-2 and J usage is TRBJ2-2; 9 positions match TRBD1. V lost 5 bases and J lost 6; bases outside the gene matches: 10. CDR1 is SGHTA and CDR2 is FQGNSA in the germline V gene. This CDR3 is 16 amino acids long. This CDR3 reads CASSAPGQGMSGELFF. In DNA, the CDR3 is TGTGCCAGCAGCGCACCGGGACAGGGAATGTCCGGGGAGCTGTTTTTT.

This clonotype was detected a few times. This chain links TRBV7-2 with TRBJ1-5; D gene ambiguous. The germline CDR1 and CDR2 sequences are SGHTA and FQGNSA. The CDR3 is 15 residues long. V lost 5 bases and J 1 base, leaving 12 bases between the germline ends. The CDR3: CASSSDPGSNQPQHF. In nucleotides, the CDR3 is TGTGCCAGCAGCAGTGACCCAGGCAGCAATCAGCCCCAGCATTTT.

The J gene is TRBJ2-1, the V gene TRBV2, with D perhaps matching TRBD1 or TRBD2 (5 bases each). The CDR3 extends over 13 amino acids. In germline, CDR1 is SNHLY, CDR2 FYNNEI. Between the trimmed V and J ends, which lost 8 bases and 8 bases, there was a span of 16 bases. In DNA form, the CDR3 reads TGTGCCAGCCTCCGGGACGGGGTGTATGAGCAGTTCTTC. This translates into CASLRDGVYEQFF.

This chain uses TRBV20-1 with TRBJ1-5, with 7 bases aligning to TRBD1. From germline, CDR1 is DFQATT and CDR2 SNEGSKA (reference sequence). J lost 6 bases, V lost 6 bases, and 8 bases had no gene match. This CDR3 spans 13 amino acids. The CDR3, as DNA: TGCAGTGCGGCTAAAGGGGGCCCTCAGCCCCAGCATTTT. Translated, it gives CSAAKGGPQPQHF.

This clonotype was seen only once. The V gene is TRBV4-3, the J gene TRBJ2-5, with 7 bases aligning to TRBD2. The CDR3 loop spans 15 amino acids. After removal of 0 bases from V and 5 bases from J, the junction contained 6 bases not matched to a gene. Germline V CDR1 and CDR2: LGHNA, YSLEER. CDR3 coding DNA: TGCGCCAGCAGCCAAGATCTGGCGGGAGTGGAGACCCAGTACTTC. Its translation is CASSQDLAGVETQYF.

This clonotype was seen a few times. The V and J genes are TRBV12-3 or TRBV12-4 and TRBJ1-2; D is possibly TRBD1 (5 bases). Deletions cut 4 bases from V and 0 bases from J, with 6 bases between. The CDR3 contains 13 residues. The CDR3 here is CASSWDANYGYTF. The CDR3 region has the DNA TGTGCCAGCAGTTGGGACGCTAACTATGGCTACACCTTC.

This clonotype was counted only a few times. The chain has TRBV12-3 or TRBV12-4 and TRBJ1-5; D is undetermined. The CDR3 has 15 amino acids. V was pared by 5 bases and J by 3 bases, with 14 bases between. The CDR3 sequence: CASSPPRWVNQPQHF. The CDR3 DNA follows: TGTGCCAGCAGTCCCCCGAGGTGGGTCAATCAGCCCCAGCATTTT.

In nucleotides, the CDR3 is TGTGCCAGCAGCCAGGGGACAGCTAAAGAGACCCAGTACTTC. This codes for CASSQGTAKETQYF. The chain uses TRBV14 and TRBJ2-5, with 7 bases lining up with TRBD1. This CDR3 spans 14 amino acids. The V segment lost 3 bases and the J segment 3 bases; nucleotides outside the gene matches: 4. The germline V gene has CDR1 SGHDN and CDR2 FVKESK.